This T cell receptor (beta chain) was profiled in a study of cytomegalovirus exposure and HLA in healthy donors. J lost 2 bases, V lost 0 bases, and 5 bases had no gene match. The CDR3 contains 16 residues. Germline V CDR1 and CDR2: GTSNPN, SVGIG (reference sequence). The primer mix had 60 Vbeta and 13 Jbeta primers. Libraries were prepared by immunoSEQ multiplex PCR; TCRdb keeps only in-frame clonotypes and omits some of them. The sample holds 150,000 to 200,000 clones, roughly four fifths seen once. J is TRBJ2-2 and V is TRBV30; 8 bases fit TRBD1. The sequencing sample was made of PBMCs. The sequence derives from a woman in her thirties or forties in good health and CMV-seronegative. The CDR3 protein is CAWSVPDRANTGELFF. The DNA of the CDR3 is TGTGCCTGGAGTGTCCCGGACAGGGCCAACACCGGGGAGCTGTTTTTT.